These T cell receptor beta chains were read from a single sample in a study of cytomegalovirus exposure and HLA in healthy donors. The table came from immunoSEQ multiplex PCR; TCRdb's copy has only in-frame clones and leaves some out. The sample lists 100,000 to 150,000 clones; approximately 78% were seen once. Input material: PBMCs. These receptors were obtained from a young woman in good health and CMV-seronegative. Each CDR3 is given with its conserved first and last residue. A D gene is named only where the DNA matches it firmly. Only some rows state a clone size, as once, few, many or a class for expanded clones.

CDR3nt: TGTGCCAGTAGTATTCGGACAGGGGGTTACTCTGGGGCCAACGTCCTGACTTTC; CDR3aa: CASSIRTGGYSGANVLTF; v_gene: TRBV19; j_gene: TRBJ2-6; len: 18; d_gene: TRBD1; abundance: .
CDR3nt: TGTGCCAGCTCACTCGGACAGGGGGAGAGCTATGGCTACACCTTC; CDR3aa: CASSLGQGESYGYTF; v_gene: TRBV18; j_gene: TRBJ1-2; len: 15; d_gene: TRBD1; abundance: .
CDR3nt: TGCGCCAGTGCCCTGATAGCCGGATCTAGCACAGATACGCAGTATTTT; CDR3aa: CASALIAGSSTDTQYF; v_gene: TRBV5-1; j_gene: TRBJ2-3; len: 16; d_gene: .; abundance: .
CDR3nt: TGCGCCAGCAGCCAGAGACAGGGGGTAGTCTACGAGCAGTACTTC; CDR3aa: CASSQRQGVVYEQYF; v_gene: TRBV4-3; j_gene: TRBJ2-7; len: 15; d_gene: TRBD1; abundance: .
CDR3nt: TGTGCCAGCACCCCCCAGCGGAGGGCTACTAATGAAAAACTGTTTTTT; CDR3aa: CASTPQRRATNEKLFF; v_gene: TRBV2; j_gene: TRBJ1-4; len: 16; d_gene: .; abundance: .
CDR3nt: TGTGCCACACTTGGACAGGGACGTCCCCACGAGCAGTACTTC; CDR3aa: CATLGQGRPHEQYF; v_gene: TRBV19; j_gene: TRBJ2-7; len: 14; d_gene: TRBD1; abundance: .
CDR3nt: TGTGCCAGCAGCCGGGGGGCAGGGTACTACGAGCAGTACTTC; CDR3aa: CASSRGAGYYEQYF; v_gene: TRBV5-5; j_gene: TRBJ2-7; len: 14; d_gene: .; abundance: .
CDR3nt: TGTGCCAGCAGTGCGTCCAGGGGGACCTACGAGCAGTACTTC; CDR3aa: CASSASRGTYEQYF; v_gene: TRBV6-5; j_gene: TRBJ2-7; len: 14; d_gene: TRBD1; abundance: .
CDR3nt: TGTGCCAGCAGTGTTGCAGATTCCTACGAGCAGTACTTC; CDR3aa: CASSVADSYEQYF; v_gene: TRBV6-1; j_gene: TRBJ2-7; len: 13; d_gene: .; abundance: .
CDR3nt: TGCGCCAGCAGCTTAGTTGATCCGGTCAATGAGCAGTTCTTC; CDR3aa: CASSLVDPVNEQFF; v_gene: TRBV5-1; j_gene: TRBJ2-1; len: 14; d_gene: .; abundance: .
CDR3nt: TGTTCCAGCAGCTTTCAGTACAATGAGCAGTTCTTC; CDR3aa: CSSSFQYNEQFF; v_gene: TRBV7-9; j_gene: TRBJ2-1; len: 12; d_gene: .; abundance: .
CDR3nt: TGTGCCAGCAGGAGAGAGGCAAACACTGAAGCTTTCTTT; CDR3aa: CASRREANTEAFF; v_gene: TRBV2; j_gene: TRBJ1-1; len: 13; d_gene: .; abundance: few
CDR3nt: TGCGCCAGCAGCCAAGGGCTTTATAGCAATCAGCCCCAGCATTTT; CDR3aa: CASSQGLYSNQPQHF; v_gene: TRBV4-1; j_gene: TRBJ1-5; len: 15; d_gene: .; abundance: .
CDR3nt: TGTGCCAGCAGCGTTACTACAGGGGATTATGGCTACACCTTC; CDR3aa: CASSVTTGDYGYTF; v_gene: TRBV9; j_gene: TRBJ1-2; len: 14; d_gene: TRBD1; abundance: .
CDR3nt: TGTGCCAGCAGCCAAGGGGGACTAGCCTACGAGCAGTACTTC; CDR3aa: CASSQGGLAYEQYF; v_gene: TRBV11-2; j_gene: TRBJ2-7; len: 14; d_gene: TRBD2; abundance: .
CDR3nt: TGTGCCAGCACCCCAGGCGGGGGGCACACTGAAGCTTTCTTT; CDR3aa: CASTPGGGHTEAFF; v_gene: TRBV6-5; j_gene: TRBJ1-1; len: 14; d_gene: .; abundance: few
CDR3nt: TGCAGTGCAGGGACACTCGGAGAGCAGTACTTC; CDR3aa: CSAGTLGEQYF; v_gene: TRBV20-1; j_gene: TRBJ2-5; len: 11; d_gene: .; abundance: .
CDR3nt: TGTGCCAGCAGTTCAGACAGAAGCTCTGAAGCTTTCTTT; CDR3aa: CASSSDRSSEAFF; v_gene: TRBV2; j_gene: TRBJ1-1; len: 13; d_gene: .; abundance: .
CDR3nt: TGTGCCTGGAGGGGGCAGAACACCGGGGAGCTGTTTTTT; CDR3aa: CAWRGQNTGELFF; v_gene: TRBV30; j_gene: TRBJ2-2; len: 13; d_gene: .; abundance: .
CDR3nt: TGCGCCAGCAGCCGGGGGACAGCCCTTAATTCACCCCTCCACTTT; CDR3aa: CASSRGTALNSPLHF; v_gene: TRBV4-1; j_gene: TRBJ1-6; len: 15; d_gene: TRBD1; abundance: .
CDR3nt: TGTGCCAGCAGGGCCGGGACAGGGGGCATCGGGGAGCTGTTTTTT; CDR3aa: CASRAGTGGIGELFF; v_gene: TRBV2; j_gene: TRBJ2-2; len: 15; d_gene: TRBD1; abundance: .
CDR3nt: TGCGCCAGCACCCTCGCCCGGGACAGCCCCTACGAGCAGTACTTC; CDR3aa: CASTLARDSPYEQYF; v_gene: TRBV4-1; j_gene: TRBJ2-7; len: 15; d_gene: TRBD1; abundance: .
CDR3nt: TGCGCCAGCAGCCCATCGGCAGCGTCTGGCCCCGGGGAGCTGTTTTTT; CDR3aa: CASSPSAASGPGELFF; v_gene: TRBV5-1; j_gene: TRBJ2-2; len: 16; d_gene: .; abundance: .
CDR3nt: TGTGCCAGCAGTTCAAAGGGGGCATCTACTGAAGCTTTCTTT; CDR3aa: CASSSKGASTEAFF; v_gene: TRBV6-6; j_gene: TRBJ1-1; len: 14; d_gene: TRBD1; abundance: .
CDR3nt: TGTGCCAGCAGCCCGGACAGGAGCTCCTACGAGCAGTACTTC; CDR3aa: CASSPDRSSYEQYF; v_gene: TRBV7-9; j_gene: TRBJ2-7; len: 14; d_gene: TRBD1; abundance: .
CDR3nt: TGCGCCAGCAGCATGGGACAGGAGAACACCGGGGAGCTGTTTTTT; CDR3aa: CASSMGQENTGELFF; v_gene: TRBV7-3; j_gene: TRBJ2-2; len: 15; d_gene: TRBD1; abundance: .
CDR3nt: TGTGCCAGCAGCTTGGACTTCTCTGGGGCCAACGTCCTGACTTTC; CDR3aa: CASSLDFSGANVLTF; v_gene: TRBV7-2; j_gene: TRBJ2-6; len: 15; d_gene: .; abundance: few
CDR3nt: TGTGCCAGCAGTCGACTAGCGCCCTCCTACGAGCAGTACTTC; CDR3aa: CASSRLAPSYEQYF; v_gene: TRBV6-5; j_gene: TRBJ2-7; len: 14; d_gene: TRBD2; abundance: .
CDR3nt: TGTGCCAGCAGTTTATCGGGGGGCACTGAAGCTTTCTTT; CDR3aa: CASSLSGGTEAFF; v_gene: TRBV27; j_gene: TRBJ1-1; len: 13; d_gene: .; abundance: .
CDR3nt: TGTGCCAGCAGTTCATATCCGGGACAGGGAAACATTCAGTACTTC; CDR3aa: CASSSYPGQGNIQYF; v_gene: TRBV27; j_gene: TRBJ2-4; len: 15; d_gene: TRBD1; abundance: once
CDR3nt: TGTGCCAGCAGCTTAACCGGACAGGTCGGGGAGCTGTTTTTT; CDR3aa: CASSLTGQVGELFF; v_gene: TRBV7-3; j_gene: TRBJ2-2; len: 14; d_gene: TRBD1; abundance: .
CDR3nt: TGTGCCAGCAGCCTCTCTAGCCCCACAGATACGCAGTATTTT; CDR3aa: CASSLSSPTDTQYF; v_gene: TRBV7-2; j_gene: TRBJ2-3; len: 14; d_gene: .; abundance: .
CDR3nt: TGTGCCAGCAGTGCGGGGACAGGGGACACTGAAGCTTTCTTT; CDR3aa: CASSAGTGDTEAFF; v_gene: TRBV6-4; j_gene: TRBJ1-1; len: 14; d_gene: TRBD1; abundance: .
CDR3nt: TGTGCCAGCACCCTGGGGGCGGGGGTGAACACTGAAGCTTTCTTT; CDR3aa: CASTLGAGVNTEAFF; v_gene: TRBV6-6; j_gene: TRBJ1-1; len: 15; d_gene: .; abundance: few
CDR3nt: TGTGCCAGCAGCTTGGGGGGGGCAACTAATGAAAAACTGTTTTTT; CDR3aa: CASSLGGATNEKLFF; v_gene: TRBV5-5; j_gene: TRBJ1-4; len: 15; d_gene: .; abundance: .
CDR3nt: TGCGCCAGCAGGGCTAGCGGGGGGTCGGTGGCAGATACGCAGTATTTT; CDR3aa: CASRASGGSVADTQYF; v_gene: TRBV5-1; j_gene: TRBJ2-3; len: 16; d_gene: TRBD2; abundance: .
CDR3nt: TGTGCCAGCTCACCAAAGCCCCTATCTAGCGGGAGCCACTACGAGCAGTACTTC; CDR3aa: CASSPKPLSSGSHYEQYF; v_gene: TRBV18; j_gene: TRBJ2-7; len: 18; d_gene: TRBD2; abundance: .
CDR3nt: TGTGCCATCAGAACCGGGACAGGGGGCTACGAGCAGTACTTC; CDR3aa: CAIRTGTGGYEQYF; v_gene: TRBV10-3; j_gene: TRBJ2-7; len: 14; d_gene: TRBD1; abundance: .
CDR3nt: TGTGCCAGAAGCTTGGGCCCTAGCCGGGACATTCAGTACTTC; CDR3aa: CARSLGPSRDIQYF; v_gene: TRBV5-3; j_gene: TRBJ2-4; len: 14; d_gene: .; abundance: few
CDR3nt: TGTGCCAGCTCACCACAAGGCAGGCAAGAGACCCAGTACTTC; CDR3aa: CASSPQGRQETQYF; v_gene: TRBV18; j_gene: TRBJ2-5; len: 14; d_gene: .; abundance: once
CDR3nt: TGTGCCAGCAGCCAACATAGCGCACTGAACTACAATGAGCAGTTCTTC; CDR3aa: CASSQHSALNYNEQFF; v_gene: TRBV14; j_gene: TRBJ2-1; len: 16; d_gene: .; abundance: .
CDR3nt: TGTGTCAGCTCGGAGGACCTACGAGGGAAGCAGTACTTC; CDR3aa: CVSSEDLRGKQYF; v_gene: TRBV18; j_gene: TRBJ2-7; len: 13; d_gene: .; abundance: .
CDR3nt: TGTGCCAGCAGTCCCAGACTAGCGGGAGGGGCTACGCAGTATTTT; CDR3aa: CASSPRLAGGATQYF; v_gene: TRBV27; j_gene: TRBJ2-3; len: 15; d_gene: TRBD2; abundance: .
CDR3nt: TGTGCCAGCAGTGGAACAATAGCCAAAAACATTCAGTACTTC; CDR3aa: CASSGTIAKNIQYF; v_gene: TRBV2; j_gene: TRBJ2-4; len: 14; d_gene: .; abundance: .
CDR3nt: TGTGCCAGCAGCAAAACAGCCTACTCCTACGAGCAGTACTTC; CDR3aa: CASSKTAYSYEQYF; v_gene: TRBV11-1; j_gene: TRBJ2-7; len: 14; d_gene: .; abundance: .
CDR3nt: TGTGCCAGCAGCCCAGGACTAGCGGGTACCTACGAGCAGTACTTC; CDR3aa: CASSPGLAGTYEQYF; v_gene: TRBV28; j_gene: TRBJ2-7; len: 15; d_gene: TRBD2; abundance: .
CDR3nt: TGTGCCACCAGCAGAGGTTCGGCAGAGGAACTACCCCAGCATTTT; CDR3aa: CATSRGSAEELPQHF; v_gene: TRBV15; j_gene: TRBJ1-5; len: 15; d_gene: .; abundance: .
CDR3nt: TGTGCCAGCAGCGGTGGGACAGGGGATAACTCCTACGAGCAGTACTTC; CDR3aa: CASSGGTGDNSYEQYF; v_gene: TRBV9; j_gene: TRBJ2-7; len: 16; d_gene: TRBD1; abundance: .
CDR3nt: TGTGCCAGCAGCTTAACTTCTAGCGGGGGGTCAGATACGCAGTATTTT; CDR3aa: CASSLTSSGGSDTQYF; v_gene: TRBV7-3; j_gene: TRBJ2-3; len: 16; d_gene: TRBD2; abundance: .
CDR3nt: TGTGCCAGCAGTTCCTTTGACAGGGGGGATTTTGAAGCTTTCTTT; CDR3aa: CASSSFDRGDFEAFF; v_gene: TRBV6-1; j_gene: TRBJ1-1; len: 15; d_gene: TRBD1; abundance: .
CDR3nt: TGTGCCAGCAGCGTAGTATCCACAGATACGCAGTATTTT; CDR3aa: CASSVVSTDTQYF; v_gene: TRBV9; j_gene: TRBJ2-3; len: 13; d_gene: .; abundance: .
CDR3nt: TGCGCCAGCAGCCAAGGACACTCTGGGGCCAACGTCCTGACTTTC; CDR3aa: CASSQGHSGANVLTF; v_gene: TRBV4-3; j_gene: TRBJ2-6; len: 15; d_gene: .; abundance: .
CDR3nt: TGTGCCAGTAGTCCGAGGATAGGCGGGGCGGGAATGGGTCCCCAAGAGACCCAGTACTTC; CDR3aa: CASSPRIGGAGMGPQETQYF; v_gene: TRBV19; j_gene: TRBJ2-5; len: 20; d_gene: .; abundance: few
CDR3nt: TGTGCCAGCAGTGACTGCTCTCCGGGACAGCGATATGGCTACACCTTC; CDR3aa: CASSDCSPGQRYGYTF; v_gene: TRBV6-4; j_gene: TRBJ1-2; len: 16; d_gene: TRBD1; abundance: medium-sized
CDR3nt: TGTGCCAGCAGTGATGAAGCTAGCAGGGGGGAGACCCAGTACTTC; CDR3aa: CASSDEASRGETQYF; v_gene: TRBV2; j_gene: TRBJ2-5; len: 15; d_gene: TRBD1; abundance: .